This TCR beta chain was recovered during a study of blood T cell repertoires in COVID-19. Background on the study: T cells, B-cell-depleted T cells, or PBMCs provided the cDNA or gDNA that served as material.

This clone came up a few times. Assay used: immunoSEQ multiplex PCR; TCRdb lists only in-frame clones, some missing. The top ten hold 16% of the sample, which has about 34,000 clones, more than 70% seen once. Germline CDR1 and CDR2: SGHTA and FQGNSA. Trimming cost V 10 bases and J 9 bases, with 19 bases left between them. CDR3 length equals 13 residues. The rearrangement joins TRBV7-2 to TRBJ2-1, with D perhaps matching TRBD1 (6 bases). This receptor was taken from a human donor in a cohort sampled during active COVID-19. Input material: peripheral blood. CDR3 coding DNA: TGTGCCATCCCGCGGTTGGTAGGGGGTGAGCAGTTCTTC. This sequence encodes CAIPRLVGGEQFF.